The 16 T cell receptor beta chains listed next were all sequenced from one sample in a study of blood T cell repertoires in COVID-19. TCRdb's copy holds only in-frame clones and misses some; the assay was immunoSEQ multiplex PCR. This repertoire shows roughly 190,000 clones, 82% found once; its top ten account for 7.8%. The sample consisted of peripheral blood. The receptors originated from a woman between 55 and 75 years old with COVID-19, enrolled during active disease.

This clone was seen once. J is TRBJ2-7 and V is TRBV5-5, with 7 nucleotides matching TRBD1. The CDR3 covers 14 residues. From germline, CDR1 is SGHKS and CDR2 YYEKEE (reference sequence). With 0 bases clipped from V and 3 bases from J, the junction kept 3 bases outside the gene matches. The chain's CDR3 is CASSLAGDSYEQYV. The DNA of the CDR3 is TGTGCCAGCAGCTTGGCCGGGGACAGCTACGAGCAGTACGTC.

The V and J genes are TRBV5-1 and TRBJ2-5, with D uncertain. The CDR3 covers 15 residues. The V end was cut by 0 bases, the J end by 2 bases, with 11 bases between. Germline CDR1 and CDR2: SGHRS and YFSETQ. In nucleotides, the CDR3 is TGCGCCAGCAGCTTGGATAGCCCCCAGCAAGAGACCCAGTACTTC. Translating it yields CASSLDSPQQETQYF.

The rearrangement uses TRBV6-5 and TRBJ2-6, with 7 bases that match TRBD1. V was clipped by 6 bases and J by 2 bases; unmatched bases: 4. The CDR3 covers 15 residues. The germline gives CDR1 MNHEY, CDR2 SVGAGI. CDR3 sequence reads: CASRQQGTGANVLTF. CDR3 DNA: TGTGCCAGCAGACAACAGGGGACTGGGGCCAACGTCCTGACTTTC.

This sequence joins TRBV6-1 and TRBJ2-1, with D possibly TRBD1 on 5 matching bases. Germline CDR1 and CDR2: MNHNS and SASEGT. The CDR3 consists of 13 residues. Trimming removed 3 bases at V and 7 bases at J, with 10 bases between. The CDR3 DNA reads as TGTGCCAGCAGTGAGATACAGGTGAATGAGCAGTTCTTC. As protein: CASSEIQVNEQFF.

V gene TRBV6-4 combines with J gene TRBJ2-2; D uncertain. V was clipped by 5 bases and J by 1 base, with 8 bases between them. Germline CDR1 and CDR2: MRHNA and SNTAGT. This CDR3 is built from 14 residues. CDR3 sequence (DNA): TGTGCCAGCAGTTCAAGAGGGAACACCGGGGAGCTGTTTTTT. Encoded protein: CASSSRGNTGELFF.

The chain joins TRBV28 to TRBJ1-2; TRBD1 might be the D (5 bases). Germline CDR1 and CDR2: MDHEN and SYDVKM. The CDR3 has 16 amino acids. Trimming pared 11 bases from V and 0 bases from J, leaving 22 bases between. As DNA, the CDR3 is TGTGCCTCCCAGTTCAGGGCGGCCTTACCTAACTATGGCTACACCTTC. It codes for CASQFRAALPNYGYTF.

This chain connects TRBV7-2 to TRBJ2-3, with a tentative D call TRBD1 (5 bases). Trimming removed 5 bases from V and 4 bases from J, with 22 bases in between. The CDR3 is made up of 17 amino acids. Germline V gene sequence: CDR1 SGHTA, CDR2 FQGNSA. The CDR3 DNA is TGTGCCAGCAGCGGGTTCCCCCGTGGCCTAGGGGCAGATACGCAGTATTTT. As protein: CASSGFPRGLGADTQYF.

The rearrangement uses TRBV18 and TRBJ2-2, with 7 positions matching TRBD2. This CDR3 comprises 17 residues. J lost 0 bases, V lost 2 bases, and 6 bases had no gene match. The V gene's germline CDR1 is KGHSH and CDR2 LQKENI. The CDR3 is CASSPSIAGANTGELFF. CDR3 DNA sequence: TGTGCCAGCTCACCAAGTATTGCGGGAGCGAACACCGGGGAGCTGTTTTTT.

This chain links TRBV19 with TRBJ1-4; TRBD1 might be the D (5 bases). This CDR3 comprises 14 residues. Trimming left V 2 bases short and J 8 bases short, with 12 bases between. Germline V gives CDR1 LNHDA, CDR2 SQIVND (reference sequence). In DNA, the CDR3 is TGTGCCAGTAGTATACTTGGGGCGAAGGAAAAACTGTTTTTT. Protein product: CASSILGAKEKLFF.

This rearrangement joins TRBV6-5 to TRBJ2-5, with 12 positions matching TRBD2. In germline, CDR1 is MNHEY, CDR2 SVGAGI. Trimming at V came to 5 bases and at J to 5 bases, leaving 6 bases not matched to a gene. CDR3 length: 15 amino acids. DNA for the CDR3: TGTGCCAGCAGTACCCTAGCGGGGGGGCGGGAGACCCAGTACTTC. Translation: CASSTLAGGRETQYF.

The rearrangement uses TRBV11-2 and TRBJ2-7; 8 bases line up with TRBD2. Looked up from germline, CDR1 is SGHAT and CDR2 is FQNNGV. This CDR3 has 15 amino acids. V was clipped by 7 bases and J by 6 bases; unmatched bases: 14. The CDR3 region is CASTNGLAGPREQYV. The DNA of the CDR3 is TGTGCCAGCACCAATGGTCTAGCGGGCCCCCGCGAGCAGTACGTC.

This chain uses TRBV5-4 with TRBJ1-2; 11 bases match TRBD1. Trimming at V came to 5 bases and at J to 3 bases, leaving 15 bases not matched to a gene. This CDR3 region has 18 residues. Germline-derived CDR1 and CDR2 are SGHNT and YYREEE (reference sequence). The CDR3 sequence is CASSQGQGGPTTHYGYTF. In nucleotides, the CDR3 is TGTGCCAGCAGTCAGGGACAGGGGGGCCCTACCACACACTATGGCTACACCTTC.

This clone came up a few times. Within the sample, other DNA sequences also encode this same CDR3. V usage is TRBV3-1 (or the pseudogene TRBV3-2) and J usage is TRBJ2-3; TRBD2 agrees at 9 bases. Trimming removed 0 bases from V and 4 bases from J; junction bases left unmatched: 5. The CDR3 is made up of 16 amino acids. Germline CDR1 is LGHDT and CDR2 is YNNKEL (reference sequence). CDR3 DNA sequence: TGTGCCAGCAGCCAAGATCGCGGGGGGGAGTCAGATACGCAGTATTTT. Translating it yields CASSQDRGGESDTQYF.

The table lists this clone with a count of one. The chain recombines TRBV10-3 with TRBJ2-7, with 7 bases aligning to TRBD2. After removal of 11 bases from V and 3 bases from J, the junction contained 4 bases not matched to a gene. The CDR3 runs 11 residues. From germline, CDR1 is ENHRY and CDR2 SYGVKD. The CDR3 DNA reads TGTGCCTCCCGGGAGGACTACGAGCAGTACTTC. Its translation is CASREDYEQYF.

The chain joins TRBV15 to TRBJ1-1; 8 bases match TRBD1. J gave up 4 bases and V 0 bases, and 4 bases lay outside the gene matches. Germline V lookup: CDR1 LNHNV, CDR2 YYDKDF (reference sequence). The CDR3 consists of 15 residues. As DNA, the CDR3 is TGTGCCACCAGCAGAGACAGGGGGCAGGGCACTGAAGCTTTCTTT. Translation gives CATSRDRGQGTEAFF. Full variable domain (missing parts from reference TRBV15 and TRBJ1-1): DAMVIQNPRYQVTQFGKPVTLSCSQTLNHNVMYWYQQKSSQAPKLLFHYYDKDFNNEADTPDNFQSRRPNTSFCFLDIRSPGLGDTAMYLCATSRDRGQGTEAFFGQGTRLTVV.

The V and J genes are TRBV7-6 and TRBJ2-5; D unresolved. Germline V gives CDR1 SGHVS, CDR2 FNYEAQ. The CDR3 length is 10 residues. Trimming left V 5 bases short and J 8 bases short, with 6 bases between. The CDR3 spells CASSPLTQYF. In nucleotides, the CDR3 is TGTGCCAGCAGCCCACTTACCCAGTACTTC.